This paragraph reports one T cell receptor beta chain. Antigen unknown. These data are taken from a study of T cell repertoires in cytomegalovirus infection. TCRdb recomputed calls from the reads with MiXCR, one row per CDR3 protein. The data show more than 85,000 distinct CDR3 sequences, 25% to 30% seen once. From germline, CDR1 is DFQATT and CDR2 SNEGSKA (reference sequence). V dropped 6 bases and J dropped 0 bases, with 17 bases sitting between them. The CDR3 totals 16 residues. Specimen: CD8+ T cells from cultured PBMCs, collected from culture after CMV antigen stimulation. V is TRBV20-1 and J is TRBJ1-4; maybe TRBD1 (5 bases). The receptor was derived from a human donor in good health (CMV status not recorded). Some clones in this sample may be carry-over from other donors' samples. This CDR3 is CSATHPDSSTNEKLFF. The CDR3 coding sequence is TGCAGTGCCACCCATCCCGACAGCTCAACTAATGAAAAACTGTTTTTT.